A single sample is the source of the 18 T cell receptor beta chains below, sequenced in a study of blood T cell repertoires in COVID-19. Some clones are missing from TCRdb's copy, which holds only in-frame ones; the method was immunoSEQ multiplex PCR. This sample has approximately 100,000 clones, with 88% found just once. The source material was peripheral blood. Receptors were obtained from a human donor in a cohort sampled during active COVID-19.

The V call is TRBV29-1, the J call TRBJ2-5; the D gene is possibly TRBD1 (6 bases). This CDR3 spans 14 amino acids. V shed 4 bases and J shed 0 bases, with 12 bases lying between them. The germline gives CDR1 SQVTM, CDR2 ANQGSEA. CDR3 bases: TGCAGCGTTGTTGGACAGACTTACCAAGAGACCCAGTACTTC. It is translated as CSVVGQTYQETQYF.

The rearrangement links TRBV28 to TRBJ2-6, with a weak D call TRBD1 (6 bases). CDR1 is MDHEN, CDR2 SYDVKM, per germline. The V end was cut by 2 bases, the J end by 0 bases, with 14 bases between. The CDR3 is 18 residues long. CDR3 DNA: TGTGCCAGCAGTTTACTTGGGCAGGGGCTCTCTGGGGCCAACGTCCTGACTTTC. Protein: CASSLLGQGLSGANVLTF.

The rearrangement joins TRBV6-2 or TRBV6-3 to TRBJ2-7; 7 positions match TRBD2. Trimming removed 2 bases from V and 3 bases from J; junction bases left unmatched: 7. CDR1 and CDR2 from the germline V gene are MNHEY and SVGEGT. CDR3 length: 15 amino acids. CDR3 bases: TGTGCCAGCAGTTACGATCGTCAGCGGGGCTACGAGCAGTACTTC. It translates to CASSYDRQRGYEQYF.

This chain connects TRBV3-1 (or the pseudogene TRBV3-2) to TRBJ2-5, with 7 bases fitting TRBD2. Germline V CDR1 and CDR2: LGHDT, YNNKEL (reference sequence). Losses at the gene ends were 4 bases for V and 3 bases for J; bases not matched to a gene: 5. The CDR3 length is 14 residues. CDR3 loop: CASSPFAGEETQYF. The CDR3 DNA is TGTGCCAGCAGCCCCTTTGCGGGGGAAGAGACCCAGTACTTC.

CDR3 protein: CASSGGQDNEKLFF. The DNA for the CDR3 is TGCGCCAGCAGCGGGGGACAGGATAATGAAAAACTGTTTTTT. This rearrangement joins TRBV5-1 to TRBJ1-4; TRBD1 agrees at 8 bases. Looked up from germline, CDR1 is SGHRS and CDR2 is YFSETQ. The CDR3 spans 14 residues. V gave up 4 bases and J gave up 4 bases; unmatched junction bases: 3.

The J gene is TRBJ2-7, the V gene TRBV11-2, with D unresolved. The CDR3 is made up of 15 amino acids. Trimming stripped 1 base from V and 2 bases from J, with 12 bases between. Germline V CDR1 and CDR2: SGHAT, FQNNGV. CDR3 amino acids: CASSLGAALTYEQYF. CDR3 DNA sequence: TGTGCCAGCAGCTTAGGGGCAGCCCTGACCTACGAGCAGTACTTC.

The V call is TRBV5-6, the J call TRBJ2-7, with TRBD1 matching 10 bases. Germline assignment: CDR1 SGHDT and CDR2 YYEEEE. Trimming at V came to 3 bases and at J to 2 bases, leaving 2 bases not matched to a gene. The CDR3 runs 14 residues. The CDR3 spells CASSSGQGAYEQYF. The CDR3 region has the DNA TGTGCCAGCAGCTCCGGACAGGGGGCCTACGAGCAGTACTTC.

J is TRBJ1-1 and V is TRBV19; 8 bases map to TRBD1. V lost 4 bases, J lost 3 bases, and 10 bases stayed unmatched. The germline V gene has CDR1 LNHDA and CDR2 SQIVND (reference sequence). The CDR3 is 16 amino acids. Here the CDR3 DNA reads TGTGCCAGTAGTAGTATTCCGACGGACAGGGACACTGAAGCTTTCTTT. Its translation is CASSSIPTDRDTEAFF.

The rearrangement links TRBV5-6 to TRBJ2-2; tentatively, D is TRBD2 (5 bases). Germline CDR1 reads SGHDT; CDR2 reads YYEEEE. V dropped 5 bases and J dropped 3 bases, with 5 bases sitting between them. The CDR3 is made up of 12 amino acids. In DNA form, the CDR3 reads TGTGCCAGCAGACTAGACACCGGGGAGCTGTTTTTT. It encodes CASRLDTGELFF.

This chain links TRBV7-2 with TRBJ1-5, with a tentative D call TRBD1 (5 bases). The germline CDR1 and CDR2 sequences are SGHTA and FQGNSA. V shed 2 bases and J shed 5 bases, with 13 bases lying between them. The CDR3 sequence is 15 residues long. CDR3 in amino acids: CASSLSGPVYQPQHF. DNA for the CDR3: TGTGCCAGCAGCTTATCAGGGCCCGTGTATCAGCCCCAGCATTTT.

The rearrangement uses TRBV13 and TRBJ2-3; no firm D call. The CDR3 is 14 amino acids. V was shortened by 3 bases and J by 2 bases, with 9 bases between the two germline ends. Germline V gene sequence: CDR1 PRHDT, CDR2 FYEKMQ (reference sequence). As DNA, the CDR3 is TGTGCCAGCAGCTTGCCAGGCAACACAGATACGCAGTATTTT. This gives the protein CASSLPGNTDTQYF.

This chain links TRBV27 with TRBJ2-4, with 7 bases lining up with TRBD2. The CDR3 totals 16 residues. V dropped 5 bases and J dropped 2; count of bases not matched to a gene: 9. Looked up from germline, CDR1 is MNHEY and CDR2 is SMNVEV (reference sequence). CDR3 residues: CASSRASGGTKNIQYF. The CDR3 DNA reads TGTGCCAGCAGTCGCGCTTCGGGGGGTACCAAAAACATTCAGTACTTC.

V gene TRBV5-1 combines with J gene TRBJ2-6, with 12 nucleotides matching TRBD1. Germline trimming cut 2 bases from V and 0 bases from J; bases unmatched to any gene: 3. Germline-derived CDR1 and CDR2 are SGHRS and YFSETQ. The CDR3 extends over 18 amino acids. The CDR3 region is CASSFRDRGPSGANVLTF. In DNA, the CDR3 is TGCGCCAGCAGCTTTAGGGACAGGGGGCCCTCTGGGGCCAACGTCCTGACTTTC. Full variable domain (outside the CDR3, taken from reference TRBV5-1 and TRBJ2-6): KAGVTQTPRYLIKTRGQQVTLSCSPISGHRSVSWYQQTPGQGLQFLFEYFSETQRNKGNFPGRFSGRQFSNSRSEMNVSTLELGDSALYLCASSFRDRGPSGANVLTFGAGSRLTVL.

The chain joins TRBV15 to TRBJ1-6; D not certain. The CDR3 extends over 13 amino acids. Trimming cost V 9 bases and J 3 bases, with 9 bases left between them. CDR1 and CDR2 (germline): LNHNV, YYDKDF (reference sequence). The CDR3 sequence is CATAGNYNSPLHF. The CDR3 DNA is TGTGCCACAGCGGGGAACTATAATTCACCCCTCCACTTT.

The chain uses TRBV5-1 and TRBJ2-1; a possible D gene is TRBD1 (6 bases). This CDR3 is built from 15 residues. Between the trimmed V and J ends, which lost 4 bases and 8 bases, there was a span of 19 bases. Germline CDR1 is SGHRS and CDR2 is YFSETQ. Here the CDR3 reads CASSPSDSIIDEQFF. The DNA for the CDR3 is TGCGCCAGCAGCCCATCGGACAGTATTATCGATGAGCAGTTCTTC.

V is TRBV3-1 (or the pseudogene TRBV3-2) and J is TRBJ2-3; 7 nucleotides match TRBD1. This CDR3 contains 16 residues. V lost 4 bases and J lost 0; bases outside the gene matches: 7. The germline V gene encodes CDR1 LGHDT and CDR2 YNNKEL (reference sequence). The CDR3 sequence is CASSLTGARSTDTQYF. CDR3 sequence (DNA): TGTGCCAGCAGCCTAACAGGGGCCAGAAGCACAGATACGCAGTATTTT.

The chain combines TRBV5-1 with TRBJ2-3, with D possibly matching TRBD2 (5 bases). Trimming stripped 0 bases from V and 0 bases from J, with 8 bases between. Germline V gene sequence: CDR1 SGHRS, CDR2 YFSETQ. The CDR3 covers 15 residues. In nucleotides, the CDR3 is TGCGCCAGCAGCTTGGCGGGGATTAGCACAGATACGCAGTATTTT. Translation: CASSLAGISTDTQYF. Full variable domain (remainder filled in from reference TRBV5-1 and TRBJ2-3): KAGVTQTPRYLIKTRGQQVTLSCSPISGHRSVSWYQQTPGQGLQFLFEYFSETQRNKGNFPGRFSGRQFSNSRSEMNVSTLELGDSALYLCASSLAGISTDTQYFGPGTRLTVL.

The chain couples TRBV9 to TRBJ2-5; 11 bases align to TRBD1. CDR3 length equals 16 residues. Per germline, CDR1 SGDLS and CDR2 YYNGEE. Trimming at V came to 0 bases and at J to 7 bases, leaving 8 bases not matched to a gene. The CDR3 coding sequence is TGTGCCAGCAGCGTAGAAGGGACAGGGGGATTGGGGACCCAGTACTTC. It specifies CASSVEGTGGLGTQYF.